This T cell receptor (beta chain) was observed in a study of T cell repertoires in cytomegalovirus infection. Study-wide background: It was recently identified HLA-C-restricted and well-studied HLA-B-restricted CMV epitopes that the study used. Public TCR beta signatures provided an indication of both CMV infection and a matching HLA type. Study-wide points: In two of eight donors, the top clonotype was HLA-C-restricted CMV-specific.

TCRdb used MiXCR to reprocess the reads, holding one entry per CDR3 protein. The sample holds more than 95,000 distinct CDR3 sequences, 32% seen once. This clonotype was picked up a small number of times. Antigen specificity is unknown. Germline V gene lookup returns CDR1 MNHEY and CDR2 SVGAGI. Trimming left V 0 bases short and J 2 bases short, with 10 bases between. The CDR3 covers 15 residues. This TCR was recovered from a human donor in good health (CMV status not recorded). Some clones in this sample may be carry-over from other donors' samples. The chain employs TRBV6-5 and TRBJ1-1, with unresolved D. The sample here was CD8+ T cells from cultured PBMCs, taken from culture after CMV antigen stimulation. The CDR3 DNA reads TGTGCCAGCAGTTACTCTTCGGCGGCCAACACTGAAGCTTTCTTT. This encodes CASSYSSAANTEAFF.